The sequence of this T cell receptor (beta chain) was determined in a study of cytomegalovirus exposure and HLA in healthy donors. Findings and caveats of the study: The investigators catalogued 150 to 200 TCR beta chains as cytomegalovirus-associated. The study carried out a later analysis of TCR beta sequences. It associated roughly 17,000 of them with specific HLA alleles at a false discovery rate of 0.05. Roughly even sequencing depth across donors was the assumption behind the presence/absence analyses.

Although they were nominally healthy when sampled, donors likely had unrecorded immune exposures. Germline CDR1 SGHDT, CDR2 YYEEEE. The CDR3 is 16 amino acids. Trimming took 4 bases from V and 6 from J; bases not matched to a gene: 13. Note on this clone: No antigen is known for it.

The primer mix had 60 Vbeta and 13 Jbeta primers. Sequenced by immunoSEQ multiplex PCR; TCRdb stores in-frame clones only, minus some. The sample holds 150,000 to 200,000 clones, 80% seen once. Sequenced material: PBMCs. The origin of this receptor is a male donor in good health and CMV-seropositive. The chain joins TRBV5-6 to TRBJ2-3; TRBD2 matches at 8 bases. CDR3 in DNA: TGTGCCAGCAGCATCCTGGGAAGCGGGAGTATTGATACGCAGTATTTT. It translates to CASSILGSGSIDTQYF.